The clone carrying this T cell receptor delta chain was observed a few times. This same CDR3 is encoded by further DNA sequences in the sample. This sample was included in a study of gamma-delta T cells after stem cell transplantation. Germline-derived CDR1 and CDR2 are GEAIGNYY and EKD. The CDR3 has 16 amino acids. The V segment lost 3 bases and the J segment 2 bases; nucleotides outside the gene matches: 5. TCRdb repeated clone calling on the RT-PCR reads with CATT. Of fewer than 12,000 delta-chain clones detected, 1% to 1.5% appear once; the ten largest clones hold 10%. The clonotype comes from a human donor. It is not recorded whose cells these are; they may come from a transplant donor. The V and J genes are TRDV2 and TRDJ1, with TRDD3 matching 13 bases. Sequences were obtained from gamma-delta T cells. This chain's CDR3 is CACDSLLGDTTDKLIF. CDR3 nucleotide sequence: TGTGCCTGTGACTCTCTACTGGGGGATACGACCGATAAACTCATCTTT.